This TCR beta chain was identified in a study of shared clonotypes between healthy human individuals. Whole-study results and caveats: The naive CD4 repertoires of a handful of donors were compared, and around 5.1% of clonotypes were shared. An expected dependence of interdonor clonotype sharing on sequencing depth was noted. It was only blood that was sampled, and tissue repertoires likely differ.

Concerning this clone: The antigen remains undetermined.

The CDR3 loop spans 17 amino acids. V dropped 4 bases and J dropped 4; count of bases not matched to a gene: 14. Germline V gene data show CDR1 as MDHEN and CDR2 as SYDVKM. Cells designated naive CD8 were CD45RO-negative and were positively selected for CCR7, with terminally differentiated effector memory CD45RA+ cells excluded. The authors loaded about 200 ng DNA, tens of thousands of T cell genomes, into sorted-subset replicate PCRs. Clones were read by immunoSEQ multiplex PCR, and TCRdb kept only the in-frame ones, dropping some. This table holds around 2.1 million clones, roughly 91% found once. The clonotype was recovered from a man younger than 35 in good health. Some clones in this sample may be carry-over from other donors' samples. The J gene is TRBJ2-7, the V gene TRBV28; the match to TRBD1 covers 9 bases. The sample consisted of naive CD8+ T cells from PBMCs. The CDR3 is CASSSSTGTGNWYEQYF. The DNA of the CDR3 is TGTGCCAGCAGTTCATCGACCGGGACAGGGAATTGGTACGAGCAGTACTTC.